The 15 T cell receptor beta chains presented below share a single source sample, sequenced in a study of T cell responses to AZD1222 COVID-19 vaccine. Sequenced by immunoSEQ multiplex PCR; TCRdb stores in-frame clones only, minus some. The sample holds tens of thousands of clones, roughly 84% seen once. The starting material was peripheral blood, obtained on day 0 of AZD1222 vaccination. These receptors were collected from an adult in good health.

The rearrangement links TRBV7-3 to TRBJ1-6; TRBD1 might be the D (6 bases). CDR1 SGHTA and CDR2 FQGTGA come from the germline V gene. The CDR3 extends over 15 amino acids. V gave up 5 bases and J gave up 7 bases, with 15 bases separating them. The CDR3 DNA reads TGTGCCAGCAGCCAAGGGGGGGTAGGGAATTCACCCCTCCACTTT. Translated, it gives CASSQGGVGNSPLHF.

The CDR3 region is CASSLAGANTEAFF. The CDR3 region has the DNA TGCGCCAGCAGCTTGGCCGGGGCGAACACTGAAGCTTTCTTT. The V and J genes are TRBV5-1 and TRBJ1-1, with D maybe TRBD1 (5 bases). V was pared by 0 bases and J by 1 base, with 7 bases between. Germline lookup yields CDR1 SGHRS and CDR2 YFSETQ. The CDR3 has 14 amino acids.

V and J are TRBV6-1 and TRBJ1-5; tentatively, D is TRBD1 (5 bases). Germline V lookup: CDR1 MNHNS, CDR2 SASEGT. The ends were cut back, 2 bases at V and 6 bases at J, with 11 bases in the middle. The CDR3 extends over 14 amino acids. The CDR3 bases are TGTGCCAGCAGTGAATTCGGGGGTGGTCAGCCCCAGCATTTT. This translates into CASSEFGGGQPQHF.

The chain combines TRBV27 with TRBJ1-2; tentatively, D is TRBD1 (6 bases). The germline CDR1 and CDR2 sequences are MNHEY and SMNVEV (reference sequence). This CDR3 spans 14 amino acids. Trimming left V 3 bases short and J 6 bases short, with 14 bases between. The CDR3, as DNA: TGTGCCAGCAGTTTCGCAGGGGTCAACGATGGCTACACCTTC. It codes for CASSFAGVNDGYTF.

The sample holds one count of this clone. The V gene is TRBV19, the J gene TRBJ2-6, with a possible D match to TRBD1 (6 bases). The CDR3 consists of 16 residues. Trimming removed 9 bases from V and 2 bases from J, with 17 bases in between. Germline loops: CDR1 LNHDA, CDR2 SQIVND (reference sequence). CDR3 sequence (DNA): TGTGCCAGCTGTGACAGGAATCGGCCTGGGGCCAACGTCCTGACTTTC. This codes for CASCDRNRPGANVLTF.

The CDR3 DNA sequence: TGCGCCAGCAGCTTGGGGCAGGGTGTCGGAAACACCATATATTTT. Its translation is CASSLGQGVGNTIYF. The chain combines TRBV5-1 with TRBJ1-3, with D perhaps TRBD1 (5 bases). Germline-derived CDR1 and CDR2 are SGHRS and YFSETQ. V was pared by 0 bases and J by 4 bases, with 11 bases between. CDR3 size: 15 residues. The full variable domain, with the rest looked up from reference TRBV5-1 and TRBJ1-3, is KAGVTQTPRYLIKTRGQQVTLSCSPISGHRSVSWYQQTPGQGLQFLFEYFSETQRNKGNFPGRFSGRQFSNSRSEMNVSTLELGDSALYLCASSLGQGVGNTIYFGEGSWLTVV.

The CDR3 reads CAISAALAGGPDYEQYF. CDR3 DNA sequence: TGTGCCATCAGTGCGGCGCTAGCGGGGGGGCCTGACTACGAGCAGTACTTC. This chain uses TRBV10-3 with TRBJ2-7, with 12 bases that match TRBD2. Trimming at V came to 4 bases and at J to 3 bases, leaving 10 bases not matched to a gene. Germline CDR1 reads ENHRY; CDR2 reads SYGVKD. This CDR3 region has 17 residues.

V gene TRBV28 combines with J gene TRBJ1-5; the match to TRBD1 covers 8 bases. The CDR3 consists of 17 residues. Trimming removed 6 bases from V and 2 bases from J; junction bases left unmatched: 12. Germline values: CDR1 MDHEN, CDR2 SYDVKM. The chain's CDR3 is CASSTDRGGRGNQPQHF. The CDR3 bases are TGTGCCAGCAGCACCGACAGGGGCGGTCGTGGCAATCAGCCCCAGCATTTT.

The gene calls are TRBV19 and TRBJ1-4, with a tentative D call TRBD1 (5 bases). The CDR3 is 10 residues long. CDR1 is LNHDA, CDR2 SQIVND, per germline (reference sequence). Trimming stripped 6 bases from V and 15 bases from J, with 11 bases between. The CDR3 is CASRGAFLFF. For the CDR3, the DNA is TGTGCCAGTAGAGGGGCGTTTTTGTTTTTT. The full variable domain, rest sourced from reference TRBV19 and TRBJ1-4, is DGGITQSPKYLFRKEGQNVTLSCEQNLNHDAMYWYRQDPGQGLRLIYYSQIVNDFQKGDIAEGYSVSREKKESFPLTVTSAQKNPTAFYLCASRGAFLFFGSGTQLSVL.

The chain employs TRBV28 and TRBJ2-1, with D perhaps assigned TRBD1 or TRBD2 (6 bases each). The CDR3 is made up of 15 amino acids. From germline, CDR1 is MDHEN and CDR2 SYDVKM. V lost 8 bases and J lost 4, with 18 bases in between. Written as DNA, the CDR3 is TGTGCCAGCTCCTTAGCGGACAGCAGATACAATGAGCAGTTCTTC. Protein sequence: CASSLADSRYNEQFF.

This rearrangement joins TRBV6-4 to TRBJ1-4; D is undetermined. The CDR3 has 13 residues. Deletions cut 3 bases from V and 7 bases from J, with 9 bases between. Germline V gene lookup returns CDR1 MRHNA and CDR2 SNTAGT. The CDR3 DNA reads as TGTGCCAGCAGTGAAGAGAGAGGTGAAAAACTGTTTTTT. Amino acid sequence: CASSEERGEKLFF.

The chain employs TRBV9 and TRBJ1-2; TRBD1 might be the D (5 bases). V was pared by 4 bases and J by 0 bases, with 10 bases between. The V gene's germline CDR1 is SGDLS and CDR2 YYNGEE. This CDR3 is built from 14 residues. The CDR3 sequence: CASSPGKSNYGYTF. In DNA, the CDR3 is TGTGCCAGCAGCCCAGGGAAATCTAACTATGGCTACACCTTC.

The CDR3 loop is CAWSVTEGAPQHF. CDR3 nucleotides: TGTGCCTGGAGTGTAACCGAGGGGGCACCCCAGCATTTT. This sequence joins TRBV30 and TRBJ1-5, with 7 bases aligning to TRBD1. V shed 0 bases and J 10 bases; nucleotides not matched to a gene: 6. Germline V gene data show CDR1 as GTSNPN and CDR2 as SVGIG (reference sequence). This CDR3 region has 13 residues. The entire variable domain, with the rest obtained from reference TRBV30 and TRBJ1-5, is as follows: SQTIHQWPATLVQPVGSPLSLECTVEGTSNPNLYWYRQAAGRGLQLLFYSVGIGQISSEVPQNLSASRPQDRQFILSSKKLLLSDSGFYLCAWSVTEGAPQHFGDGTRLSIL.

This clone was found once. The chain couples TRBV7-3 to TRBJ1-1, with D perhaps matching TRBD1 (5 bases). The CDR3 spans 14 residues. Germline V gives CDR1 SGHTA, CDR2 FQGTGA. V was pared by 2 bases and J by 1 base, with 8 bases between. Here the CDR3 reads CASSLGGSNTEAFF. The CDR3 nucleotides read TGTGCCAGCAGCTTAGGGGGGTCGAACACTGAAGCTTTCTTT.

The CDR3 region has the DNA TGTGCCAGCGGGGGGGGCACTACGAATCAGCCCCAGCATTTT. It yields the protein CASGGGTTNQPQHF. The rearrangement uses TRBV2 and TRBJ1-5; D might be TRBD1 (6 bases). Germline lookup yields CDR1 SNHLY and CDR2 FYNNEI. The CDR3 contains 14 residues. The ends were cut back, 8 bases at V and 4 bases at J, with 15 bases in the middle.